The 25 T cell receptor beta chains listed next were all sequenced from one sample in a study of molecular identifiers for immune sequencing clone quantification. TCRdb used MiXCR to reprocess the PCR reads, holding one entry per CDR3 protein. The table records approximately 36,000 distinct CDR3 sequences, roughly 18% of them present only once. The source material was naive CD8+ T cells from blood, with Jurkat cell RNA spiked in. Subset here: FACS-sorted CD8+CD4-CCR7+CD45RA+ naive T cells. Every receptor here comes from a human donor in good health. Some libraries in this study had Jurkat cell RNA spiked in.

The chain employs TRBV6-1 and TRBJ2-7; D unresolved. The V end was cut by 6 bases, the J end by 0 bases, with 9 bases between. Looked up from germline, CDR1 is MNHNS and CDR2 is SASEGT. The CDR3 consists of 13 residues. The CDR3 DNA reads TGTGCCAGCAGCCGGACGGCCTCCTACGAGCAGTACTTC. Its translation is CASSRTASYEQYF.

This clonotype has a handful of counts. This may come from a read error, since a much larger clone is one base off. The rearrangement links TRBV6-5 to TRBJ1-2; TRBD1 is a possible D gene (6 bases). The CDR3 totals 13 residues. CDR1 is MNHEY and CDR2 is SVGAGI in the germline V gene. The CDR3 reads CANSFTGNYGYTF. Written as DNA, the CDR3 is TGTGCCAACAGTTTTACAGGGAACTATGGCTACACCTTC.

At least ten counts were recorded for this clonotype. The chain carries TRBV12-3 or TRBV12-4 and TRBJ2-3, with 10 bases matching TRBD2. This CDR3 region has 16 residues. J lost 7 bases, V lost 5 bases, and 12 bases had no gene match. The CDR3 protein is CASSNRAGGPLYTQYF. CDR3 coding DNA: TGTGCCAGCAGTAACCGAGCGGGAGGGCCTCTTTATACGCAGTATTTT.

This clonotype was recorded many times. J is TRBJ2-5 and V is TRBV4-3, with D uncertain. The germline V gene has CDR1 LGHNA and CDR2 YSLEER. Trimming pared 0 bases from V and 1 base from J, leaving 6 bases between. The CDR3 spans 14 residues. The CDR3, as DNA: TGCGCCAGCAGCCAAGATACAGTCCAAGAGACCCAGTACTTC. It yields the protein CASSQDTVQETQYF.

This clonotype was counted at least ten times. The chain couples TRBV7-9 to TRBJ2-1; D gene unclear. Germline CDR1 reads SEHNR; CDR2 reads FQNEAQ (reference sequence). V gave up 5 bases and J gave up 7 bases, with 12 bases separating them. The CDR3 extends over 13 amino acids. The CDR3 nucleotides are TGTGCCAGCAGCCCCTGGACGCAAAATGAGCAGTTCTTC. Protein: CASSPWTQNEQFF.

The V gene is TRBV7-6, the J gene TRBJ2-7; 10 nucleotides match TRBD2. The length of the CDR3 is 12 residues. Looked up from germline, CDR1 is SGHVS and CDR2 is FNYEAQ. V gave up 5 bases and J gave up 9 bases; unmatched junction bases: 4. CDR3 DNA: TGTGCCAGCAGCGGGACTAGCGCGGCGCAGTACTTC. Amino acids: CASSGTSAAQYF.

This clonotype was recorded at least ten times. The chain carries TRBV28 and TRBJ1-3; the match to TRBD1 covers 8 bases. Germline V lookup: CDR1 MDHEN, CDR2 SYDVKM. V lost 9 bases to trimming and J lost 3 bases; unmatched junction nucleotides: 10. The CDR3 covers 15 residues. The CDR3 DNA sequence: TGTGCCAGTAGTGGACAGGGAAGGGGTGGAAACACCATATATTTT. Amino acids: CASSGQGRGGNTIYF.

In regard to this clonotype: One base away lies a much larger clone, so this may be a sequencing read error. The chain uses TRBV4-3 and TRBJ2-1; 7 bases match TRBD1. CDR3 length equals 16 residues. Germline CDR1 LGHNA, CDR2 YSLEER. DNA for the CDR3: TGCGCCAGCAGCCGACTAAGGGGGCGGTCCGGCAATGGGCAGTTCTTC. Translation gives CASSRLRGRSGNGQFF.

This clonotype has a count of ten or more. J is TRBJ2-7 and V is TRBV9; 15 bases agree with TRBD2. The length of the CDR3 is 21 residues. J lost 2 bases, V lost 0 bases, and 15 bases had no gene match. CDR1 and CDR2 from the germline V gene are SGDLS and YYNGEE. CDR3 coding DNA: TGTGCCAGCAGCGTAGTCTTCCCACCGGGACTAGCGGGAGGTCGAACCTACGAGCAGTACTTC. Its translation: CASSVVFPPGLAGGRTYEQYF.

This clonotype has at least ten counts. The gene calls are TRBV20-1 and TRBJ2-3, with 7 bases identical to TRBD2. Germline values: CDR1 DFQATT, CDR2 SNEGSKA (reference sequence). Losses at the gene ends were 0 bases for V and 2 bases for J; bases not matched to a gene: 8. This CDR3 contains 16 residues. CDR3 in DNA: TGCAGTGCTAGAGATGTATTCGCGGGAGTCACAGATACGCAGTATTTT. Its protein product is CSARDVFAGVTDTQYF.

Only a few counts were recorded for this clonotype. The chain links TRBV6-2 or TRBV6-3 to TRBJ2-1; D not certain. Germline lookup yields CDR1 MNHEY and CDR2 SVGEGT. V lost 6 bases, J lost 6 bases, and 6 bases lay in between. The CDR3 is made up of 11 amino acids. The CDR3 reads CASRASNEQFF. The CDR3 bases are TGTGCCAGCAGGGCGAGCAATGAGCAGTTCTTC.

The J gene is TRBJ2-2, the V gene TRBV18; D is ambiguous. The V gene lost 0 bases and the J gene lost 7 bases, with 12 bases spanning the gap. The length of the CDR3 is 15 residues. Germline V CDR1 and CDR2: KGHSH, LQKENI. CDR3 sequence (DNA): TGTGCCAGCTCACCACCGAGTTCCACGAACGGGGAGCTGTTTTTT. This encodes CASSPPSSTNGELFF. Variable domain in full (rest from reference TRBV18 and TRBJ2-2): NAGVMQNPRHLVRRRGQEARLRCSPMKGHSHVYWYRQLPEEGLKFMVYLQKENIIDESGMPKERFSAEFPKEGPSILRIQQVVRGDSAAYFCASSPPSSTNGELFFGEGSRLTVL.

At least ten counts were recorded for this clonotype. The chain has TRBV12-3 or TRBV12-4 and TRBJ2-2, with no clear D. The V gene lost 3 bases and the J gene lost 1 base, with 6 bases spanning the gap. The CDR3 is made up of 14 amino acids. CDR3 protein: CASSLQRNTGELFF. The CDR3 nucleotides are TGTGCCAGCAGTTTGCAGAGGAACACCGGGGAGCTGTTTTTT.

This clonotype was picked up many times. V and J are TRBV27 and TRBJ2-7; 11 nucleotides align to TRBD2. V lost 6 bases to trimming and J lost 4 bases; unmatched junction nucleotides: 5. CDR3 length: 14 amino acids. CDR1 and CDR2 from the germline V gene are MNHEY and SMNVEV (reference sequence). CDR3 DNA: TGTGCCAGCAGACTACTAGCGGGAGTTTACGAGCAGTACTTC. This gives the protein CASRLLAGVYEQYF.

This clonotype was recorded at least ten times. This chain joins TRBV9 and TRBJ2-3, with 7 bases that match TRBD2. The J segment lost 7 bases and the V segment lost 0 bases, leaving 5 bases of the junction unmatched. Germline CDR1 SGDLS, CDR2 YYNGEE. CDR3 size: 14 residues. This CDR3 reads CASSVVEGGHTQYF. CDR3 DNA: TGTGCCAGCAGCGTAGTGGAGGGAGGGCATACGCAGTATTTT.

Regarding this clonotype: A much bigger clone sits one base away, suggesting this may be a read error. The chain has TRBV6-2 or TRBV6-3 and TRBJ2-2, with D possibly being TRBD1 (5 bases). V was cut by 10 bases and J by 0 bases, with 12 bases left in between. This CDR3 is 14 amino acids long. Per the germline V gene, CDR1 is MNHEY and CDR2 is SVGEGT. The DNA for the CDR3 is TGTGCCAACACCGACAGATCGAACACCGGGGAGCTGTTTTTT. Translation gives CANTDRSNTGELFF.

This clonotype came up many times. The J gene is TRBJ1-5, the V gene TRBV20-1, with D hard to call. V was pared by 4 bases and J by 0 bases, with 10 bases between. Germline CDR1 is DFQATT and CDR2 is SNEGSKA (reference sequence). This CDR3 has 14 residues. The CDR3 nucleotides are TGCAGTGCTAACTTAAGATATAGCAATCAGCCCCAGCATTTT. Translated, it gives CSANLRYSNQPQHF.

This clonotype showed up many times. The J gene is TRBJ2-1, the V gene TRBV28; no clear D. This CDR3 spans 13 amino acids. V lost 7 bases to trimming and J lost 4 bases, with 11 bases between them. Germline lookup yields CDR1 MDHEN and CDR2 SYDVKM. CDR3 nucleotides: TGTGCCAGCAAACAGAGCCTATACAATGAGCAGTTCTTC. Amino acid sequence: CASKQSLYNEQFF.

This clonotype was found a few times. This chain connects TRBV27 to TRBJ2-5; TRBD1 aligns across 8 bases. Germline trimming cut 3 bases from V and 2 bases from J; bases unmatched to any gene: 5. Per germline, CDR1 MNHEY and CDR2 SMNVEV (reference sequence). This CDR3 comprises 15 residues. The CDR3 DNA reads as TGTGCCAGCAGTTTCTGGACAGGGCAGCAAGAGACCCAGTACTTC. Encoded protein: CASSFWTGQQETQYF.

Notes on this clonotype: With a much larger clone just one base away, this may be a read error. The chain links TRBV5-1 to TRBJ1-1; D gene unclear. CDR3 size: 12 residues. The germline V gene encodes CDR1 SGHRS and CDR2 YFSETQ. CDR3 bases: TGCGCCGGCAGACCAGGGAACACTGAAGCTTTCTTT. Translating it yields CAGRPGNTEAFF.

A note on this clonotype: This may come from a read error, since a much larger clone is one base off. This chain uses TRBV28 with TRBJ2-3; D call uncertain. This CDR3 is built from 16 residues. CDR1 is MDHEN, CDR2 SYDVKM, per germline. CDR3 coding DNA: TGTGCCAGCAGTTTTGTCGGCAGGTGGGAAATAGATACGAAGTATTTT. This gives the protein CASSFVGRWEIDTKYF.

This clonotype showed up many times. The CDR3 region is CASSFGPSGVGRELFF. The CDR3 nucleotides are TGTGCCAGCAGTTTCGGGCCTAGCGGGGTCGGTCGGGAGCTGTTTTTT. The rearrangement links TRBV28 to TRBJ2-2; TRBD2 matches at 9 bases. Germline lookup yields CDR1 MDHEN and CDR2 SYDVKM. The ends lost 3 bases at V and 9 bases at J; junction bases unmatched: 11. The CDR3 is 16 residues long.

This clonotype has ten or more counts. J is TRBJ2-7 and V is TRBV27; D gene uncertain. CDR1 is MNHEY, CDR2 SMNVEV, per germline (reference sequence). V gave up 5 bases and J gave up 7 bases, with 9 bases separating them. The CDR3 length is 11 residues. The CDR3 DNA reads as TGTGCCAGCAGTCCCTTTAGAGAGCAGTACTTC. Its translation: CASSPFREQYF.

This clonotype was seen many times. V is TRBV7-2 and J is TRBJ2-3, with 10 bases that match TRBD1. Germline V gene lookup returns CDR1 SGHTA and CDR2 FQGNSA. The V gene end was trimmed by 7 bases and the J gene end by 4 bases; junction bases not matched to a gene: 8. This CDR3 region has 15 residues. The CDR3: CASTQGDRGPDTQYF. CDR3 nucleotide sequence: TGTGCCAGCACCCAAGGGGACAGGGGACCAGATACGCAGTATTTT. Full variable domain (outside the CDR3, taken from reference TRBV7-2 and TRBJ2-3): GAGVSQSPSNKVTEKGKDVELRCDPISGHTALYWYRQSLGQGLEFLIYFQGNSAPDKSGLPSDRFSAERTGGSVSTLTIQRTQQEDSAVYLCASTQGDRGPDTQYFGPGTRLTVL.

This clonotype has a count of ten or more. The V call is TRBV5-1, the J call TRBJ1-4; tentatively, D is TRBD1 (6 bases). CDR3 size: 16 residues. V shed 5 bases and J shed 2 bases, with 16 bases lying between them. Germline V CDR1 and CDR2: SGHRS, YFSETQ. The CDR3 DNA reads as TGCGCCAGCAGGTCCACGCAGGGGCCTACTAATGAAAAACTGTTTTTT. It specifies CASRSTQGPTNEKLFF.